This T cell receptor (beta chain) appears in the sequencing data of a study of blood T cells in healthy people across ages. Next came a second PCR, run for about 7 to 12 cycles, which used a sample-barcoded 5' primer along with a J-beta primer mix. TCRdb used MiXCR to reprocess the 5' RACE reads, holding one entry per CDR3 protein. The sample includes 600,000 to 1,000,000 distinct CDR3 sequences, around a quarter of them seen just once. The germline CDR1 and CDR2 sequences are ENHRY and SYGVKD. This CDR3 is built from 12 residues. The same sample was also used in a study of T cells of mothers and their children.

V gene TRBV10-3 combines with J gene TRBJ2-5; D may match TRBD1 or TRBD2 (6 bases each). The J call may be mistaken, given a closer DNA end match to TRBJ2-7. The source is a boy aged 5-17 years in good health. The sequenced sample was blood. For the CDR3, the DNA is TGTGCCACCGGAGGGGGGCCGGGCGAGCAGTACTTC. It is translated as CATGGGPGEQYF.